This T cell receptor beta chain was profiled in a study of cytomegalovirus exposure and HLA in healthy donors. The CDR3 length is 15 residues. V trimming: 4 bases; J trimming: 1 base; junction bases outside the gene matches: 5. Germline CDR1 reads SGHRS; CDR2 reads YFSETQ. In the PCR, 60 Vbeta and 13 Jbeta primers were used. The table came from immunoSEQ multiplex PCR; TCRdb's copy has only in-frame clones and leaves some out. This sample yields roughly 150,000 clones, of which 60% to 85% are seen a single time; around 7% belongs to the top ten. This TCR derives from a woman in her 40s in good health and CMV-seropositive. The chain employs TRBV5-1 and TRBJ1-1, with 9 bases aligning to TRBD1. The sequenced sample was PBMCs. The chain's CDR3 is CASSPGDRANTEAFF. Here the CDR3 DNA reads TGCGCCAGCAGCCCCGGGGACAGGGCGAACACTGAAGCTTTCTTT.